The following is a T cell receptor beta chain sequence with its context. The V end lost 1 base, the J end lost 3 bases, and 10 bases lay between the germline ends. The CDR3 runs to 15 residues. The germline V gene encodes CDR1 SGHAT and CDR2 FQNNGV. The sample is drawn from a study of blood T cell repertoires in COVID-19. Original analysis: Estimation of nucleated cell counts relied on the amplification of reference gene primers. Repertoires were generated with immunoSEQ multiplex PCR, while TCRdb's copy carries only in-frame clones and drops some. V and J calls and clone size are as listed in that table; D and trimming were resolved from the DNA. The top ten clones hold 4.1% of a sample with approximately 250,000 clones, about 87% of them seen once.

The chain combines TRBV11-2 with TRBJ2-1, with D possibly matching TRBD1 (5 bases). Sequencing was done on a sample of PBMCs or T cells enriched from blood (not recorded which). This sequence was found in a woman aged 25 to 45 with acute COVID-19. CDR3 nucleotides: TGTGCCAGCAGCTTAGGACAGTACTTCTACAATGAGCAGTTCTTC. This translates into CASSLGQYFYNEQFF.